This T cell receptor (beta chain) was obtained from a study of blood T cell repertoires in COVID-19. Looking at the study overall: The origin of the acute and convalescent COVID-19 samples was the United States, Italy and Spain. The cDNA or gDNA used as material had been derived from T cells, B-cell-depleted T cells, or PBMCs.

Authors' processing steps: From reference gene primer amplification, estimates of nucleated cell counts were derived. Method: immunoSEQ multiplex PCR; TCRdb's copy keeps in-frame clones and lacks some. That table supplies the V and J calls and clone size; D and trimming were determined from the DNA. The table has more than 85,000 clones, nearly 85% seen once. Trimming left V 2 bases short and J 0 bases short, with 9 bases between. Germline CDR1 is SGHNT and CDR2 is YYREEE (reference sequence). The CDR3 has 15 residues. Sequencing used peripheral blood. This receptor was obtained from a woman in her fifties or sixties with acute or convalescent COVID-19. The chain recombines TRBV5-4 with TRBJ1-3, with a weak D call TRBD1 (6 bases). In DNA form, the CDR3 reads TGTGCCAGCAGCTTTGGACAGTTCTCTGGAAACACCATATATTTT. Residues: CASSFGQFSGNTIYF.